This is a list of T cell receptor beta chains from one sample in a study of glioma-infiltrating T cells after dendritic cell vaccination. The protocol was immunoSEQ multiplex PCR, while the TCRdb copy is restricted to in-frame clones and leaves out a portion. The table has more than 70,000 clones, roughly 84% seen once. The material sequenced was blood, taken after dendritic cell vaccination. The receptors stem from a human donor with glioblastoma. The CDR3 runs from the conserved cysteine through the conserved F or W. The D gene is left open where the match is weak. The size of a clone is reported for some rows only, either as once, few or many, or as a class for expanded clones.

v_call	clone_size	d_call	j_call	cdr3_nt	cdr3_aa
TRBV6-1	.	.	TRBJ2-7	TGTGCCAGCAGTGCCAATCAGTACGAGCAGTACTTC	CASSANQYEQYF
TRBV7-3	.	TRBD1	TRBJ2-7	TGTGCCAGCAGCTTGACCGGGACAGGCTTCTACGAGCAGTACTTC	CASSLTGTGFYEQYF
TRBV2	few	.	TRBJ2-5	TGTGCCAGCAGTCGGGGGACCCAAGAGACCCAGTACTTC	CASSRGTQETQYF
TRBV28	.	TRBD2	TRBJ2-1	TGTGCCCACGGAAGCGGGGGGGGCTACAATGAGCAGTTCTTC	CAHGSGGGYNEQFF
TRBV25-1	.	TRBD1	TRBJ1-1	TGTGCCAGCAGTGTCCGGACAGGGGATGAAGCTTTCTTT	CASSVRTGDEAFF
TRBV18	few	.	TRBJ1-1	TGTGCCAGCTCACCAATAGAAACAGGAACTGAAGCTTTCTTT	CASSPIETGTEAFF
TRBV18	.	TRBD2	TRBJ2-1	TGTGCCAGCTCACGACTAGCGGGAGTGTACAATGAGCAGTTCTTC	CASSRLAGVYNEQFF
TRBV5-1	.	.	TRBJ1-5	TGCGCCAGCAACTTGGGGGGTAGCGGCGCTCAGCCCCAGCATTTT	CASNLGGSGAQPQHF
TRBV30	.	TRBD1	TRBJ1-2	TGTGCCTGGAGCCGACTACGTGGACAGGGGGCTCGATTAAAGGATGGCTACACCTTC	CAWSRLRGQGARLKDGYTF
TRBV7-2	.	TRBD2	TRBJ2-7	TGTGCCAGCAGCTTACTAGCGGGAGGGGGGGAGCAGTACTTC	CASSLLAGGGEQYF
TRBV6-6	once	.	TRBJ2-3	TGTGCCAGCAGTTACGGGCAGGGAACAGATACGCAGTATTTT	CASSYGQGTDTQYF
TRBV5-1	.	.	TRBJ2-1	TGCGCCAGCAGCTTGGTAACCTACGGTGAGCAGTTCTTC	CASSLVTYGEQFF
TRBV2	.	.	TRBJ1-5	TGTGCCACTACCGGAGATAGCAATCAGCCCCAGCATTTT	CATTGDSNQPQHF
TRBV5-1	.	.	TRBJ2-2	TGCGCCAGCAGCTGGGGACTCACCGGGGAGCTGTTTTTT	CASSWGLTGELFF
TRBV5-4	.	.	TRBJ1-1	TGTGCCAGCAGCGGGGGGGGGAGTAACACTGAAGCTTTCTTT	CASSGGGSNTEAFF
TRBV5-5	.	TRBD2	TRBJ2-1	TGTGCCAGCAGCTTGGTTACTAGCGGGGCGGGGACCAATGAGCAGTTCTTC	CASSLVTSGAGTNEQFF
TRBV7-9	few	TRBD2	TRBJ2-3	TGTGCCAGCAGCTCGATTCTAGCGGGGGGGCCGATGGATACGCAGTATTTT	CASSSILAGGPMDTQYF
TRBV27	.	TRBD2	TRBJ2-7	TGTGCCAGCAGTTCAGCGGGGCCCAGTTACGAGCAGTACTTC	CASSSAGPSYEQYF
TRBV28	.	.	TRBJ2-4	TGTGCCAGCAGGTTAACTGCAGGGGGGATAAACATTCAGTACTTC	CASRLTAGGINIQYF
TRBV9	.	TRBD2	TRBJ2-1	TGTGCCAGCAGCTTGACTAGCGGGCTCTACAATGAGCAGTTCTTC	CASSLTSGLYNEQFF
TRBV5-6	.	.	TRBJ2-7	TGTGCCAGCAGTCGGTCGTGGCGGCTGTACTTC	CASSRSWRLYF
TRBV2	.	.	TRBJ1-1	TGTGCCAGCAGGACGGGGAACACTGAAGCTTTCTTT	CASRTGNTEAFF
TRBV29-1	.	TRBD1	TRBJ1-5	TGCAGCGTTTGGACAGGGGAAAATCAGCCCCAGCATTTT	CSVWTGENQPQHF
TRBV5-6	.	TRBD1	TRBJ2-7	TGTGCCAGCAGCTCCAAGACAGGGTGGCGCGGAGAGCAGTACTTC	CASSSKTGWRGEQYF
TRBV11-2	.	.	TRBJ1-2	TGTGCCAGCAGTTTCCCAAAAGGACAGTCTCCCGTTGGAAACTATGGCTACACCTTC	CASSFPKGQSPVGNYGYTF
TRBV10-3	.	TRBD2	TRBJ2-7	TGTGCCATCAGAGGGACTAGCGGGCGATCCTACGAGCAGTACTTC	CAIRGTSGRSYEQYF
TRBV5-1	.	.	TRBJ2-7	TGCGCCAGCAGCTTGGCCAGGCAGCAATACGAGCAGTACTTC	CASSLARQQYEQYF